This T cell receptor (beta chain) was profiled in a study of human T cells and chemical hapten exposure. TCRdb used MiXCR to reprocess the RACE reads, holding one entry per CDR3 protein. The sample consists of under 450,000 distinct CDR3 sequences, about 6.9% of them appearing once. V dropped 5 bases and J dropped 9; count of bases not matched to a gene: 5. Germline lookup yields CDR1 DFQATT and CDR2 SNEGSKA (reference sequence). The CDR3 contains 13 residues. The time point denotes: patch test 2, 6 weeks after DPC sensitization. Regarding treatment: therapeutic diphenylcyclopropenone sensitization with weekly scalp DPC.

The sequence came from a woman under 30 with alopecia areata. Some clones in this sample may be carry-over from other donors' samples. This specimen consisted of whole blood, obtained in connection with sensitization to the hapten diphenylcyclopropenone (DPC). The chain has TRBV20-1 and TRBJ1-6; 9 nucleotides agree with TRBD1. The CDR3 spells CSAFPGQGSPLHF. CDR3 nucleotides: TGCAGTGCTTTTCCGGGACAGGGTTCACCCCTCCACTTT.